A selection of T cell receptor beta chains follows, all from one sample in a study of Ad26.COV2.S vaccination and SARS-CoV-2 variants. Only in-frame clones appear in the TCRdb table, and some are missing; sequencing was by immunoSEQ multiplex PCR. The sample includes approximately 450,000 clones, 75% to 95% of them seen just once. Sequencing was performed on peripheral blood, taken in a trial of Ad26.COV2.S vaccine versus placebo. The receptors here all came from a person aged 18-65 years who received the Ad26.COV2.S COVID-19 vaccine or a placebo. The CDR3 runs from the conserved cysteine through the conserved F or W. D genes are given only for firm matches. Part of the rows lack a size; the others show once, few, many or a class for expanded clones.

cdr3_length: 12
clone_size: -
d_call: -
v_call: TRBV4-1
j_call: TRBJ2-1
cdr3_aa: CASSQETWQQFF
cdr3_nt: TGCGCCAGCAGCCAAGAAACGTGGCAGCAGTTCTTC

cdr3_length: 15
clone_size: -
d_call: TRBD1
v_call: TRBV4-3
j_call: TRBJ1-1
cdr3_aa: CASSPQQGRNTEAFF
cdr3_nt: TGCGCCAGCAGCCCCCAACAGGGGCGTAACACTGAAGCTTTCTTT

cdr3_length: 18
clone_size: -
d_call: TRBD2
v_call: TRBV4-3
j_call: TRBJ2-2
cdr3_aa: CASSQDPPSGRHTGELFF
cdr3_nt: TGCGCCAGCAGCCAAGATCCGCCTAGCGGGAGGCACACCGGGGAGCTGTTTTTT

cdr3_length: 16
clone_size: once
d_call: TRBD2
v_call: TRBV10-3
j_call: TRBJ2-1
cdr3_aa: CAIRTTSEKSYNEQFF
cdr3_nt: TGTGCCATCAGAACAACTAGCGAGAAGTCCTACAATGAGCAGTTCTTC

cdr3_length: 13
clone_size: -
d_call: -
v_call: TRBV2
j_call: TRBJ2-5
cdr3_aa: CASFSWEWGTQYF
cdr3_nt: TGTGCCAGCTTTTCCTGGGAGTGGGGGACCCAGTACTTC

cdr3_length: 16
clone_size: -
d_call: TRBD1
v_call: TRBV6-2/TRBV6-3
j_call: TRBJ1-2
cdr3_aa: CASSIRGQGTFYGYTF
cdr3_nt: TGTGCCAGCAGTATTAGGGGACAGGGCACCTTCTATGGCTACACCTTC

cdr3_length: 16
clone_size: -
d_call: TRBD2
v_call: TRBV5-1
j_call: TRBJ2-7
cdr3_aa: CASTGIAGESPYEQYF
cdr3_nt: TGCGCCAGCACCGGAATAGCGGGAGAGTCCCCCTACGAGCAGTACTTC

cdr3_length: 15
clone_size: -
d_call: TRBD1
v_call: TRBV14
j_call: TRBJ1-2
cdr3_aa: CASSQEVQGDYGYTF
cdr3_nt: TGTGCCAGCAGCCAAGAGGTACAGGGGGACTATGGCTACACCTTC

cdr3_length: 16
clone_size: -
d_call: -
v_call: TRBV14
j_call: TRBJ2-3
cdr3_aa: CASSQGERRGTDTQYF
cdr3_nt: TGTGCCAGCAGCCAAGGCGAGCGGAGGGGGACAGATACGCAGTATTTT

cdr3_length: 13
clone_size: -
d_call: -
v_call: TRBV28
j_call: TRBJ1-1
cdr3_aa: CASSLVEPAEAFF
cdr3_nt: TGTGCCAGCAGTTTAGTAGAGCCAGCTGAAGCTTTCTTT

cdr3_length: 18
clone_size: once
d_call: TRBD2
v_call: TRBV5-1
j_call: TRBJ2-7
cdr3_aa: CASSLASRTSGASYEQYF
cdr3_nt: TGCGCCAGCAGCTTAGCTTCCCGGACTAGCGGAGCCTCCTACGAGCAGTACTTC

cdr3_length: 17
clone_size: -
d_call: -
v_call: TRBV12-1
j_call: TRBJ2-1
cdr3_aa: CASSFPTSGRVHNEQFF
cdr3_nt: TGTGCCAGCAGCTTTCCGACTAGCGGGAGGGTCCACAATGAGCAGTTCTTC

cdr3_length: 18
clone_size: -
d_call: -
v_call: TRBV5-6
j_call: TRBJ2-7
cdr3_aa: CASSLAKGSFPHTYEQYF
cdr3_nt: TGTGCCAGCAGCTTGGCCAAGGGATCTTTCCCTCATACCTACGAGCAGTACTTC

cdr3_length: 12
clone_size: -
d_call: -
v_call: TRBV2
j_call: TRBJ1-5
cdr3_aa: CASSGGLQPQHF
cdr3_nt: TGTGCCAGCAGTGGGGGACTGCAGCCCCAGCATTTT

cdr3_length: 15
clone_size: -
d_call: -
v_call: TRBV2
j_call: TRBJ2-7
cdr3_aa: CASSEEGGPRYEQYF
cdr3_nt: TGTGCCAGCAGTGAGGAGGGAGGCCCGAGGTACGAGCAGTACTTC

cdr3_length: 13
clone_size: -
d_call: -
v_call: TRBV5-5
j_call: TRBJ1-1
cdr3_aa: CASRFEVNTEAFF
cdr3_nt: TGTGCCAGCCGCTTCGAGGTTAACACTGAAGCTTTCTTT

cdr3_length: 14
clone_size: -
d_call: -
v_call: TRBV19
j_call: TRBJ2-7
cdr3_aa: CASSLTSSSSEQYF
cdr3_nt: TGTGCCAGTAGTTTGACTAGTAGTTCCTCCGAGCAGTACTTC

cdr3_length: 11
clone_size: -
d_call: TRBD2
v_call: TRBV12-3/TRBV12-4
j_call: TRBJ2-1
cdr3_aa: CASSGLAEQFF
cdr3_nt: TGTGCCAGCAGTGGACTAGCCGAGCAGTTCTTC

cdr3_length: 14
clone_size: -
d_call: TRBD1
v_call: TRBV2
j_call: TRBJ1-5
cdr3_aa: CASRQTGGGQPQHF
cdr3_nt: TGTGCCAGCAGACAAACAGGGGGCGGTCAGCCCCAGCATTTT

cdr3_length: 16
clone_size: -
d_call: TRBD1
v_call: TRBV18
j_call: TRBJ1-1
cdr3_aa: CASPDDRGPTNTEAFF
cdr3_nt: TGTGCCAGCCCCGATGACAGGGGGCCAACGAACACTGAAGCTTTCTTT

cdr3_length: 13
clone_size: -
d_call: -
v_call: TRBV5-4
j_call: TRBJ2-3
cdr3_aa: CASSLDGTDTQYF
cdr3_nt: TGTGCCAGCAGCTTGGACGGAACAGATACGCAGTATTTT

cdr3_length: 17
clone_size: -
d_call: -
v_call: TRBV4-1
j_call: TRBJ1-5
cdr3_aa: CASSQEAAGTLNQPQHF
cdr3_nt: TGCGCCAGCAGCCAAGAGGCGGCAGGGACTCTAAATCAGCCCCAGCATTTT

cdr3_length: 13
clone_size: once
d_call: -
v_call: TRBV7-3
j_call: TRBJ2-2
cdr3_aa: CASSSSNTGELFF
cdr3_nt: TGTGCCAGCAGCTCCTCGAACACCGGGGAGCTGTTTTTT

cdr3_length: 15
clone_size: -
d_call: -
v_call: TRBV19
j_call: TRBJ1-1
cdr3_aa: CASSIDPDMNTEAFF
cdr3_nt: TGTGCCAGTAGTATAGACCCAGATATGAACACTGAAGCTTTCTTT

cdr3_length: 12
clone_size: once
d_call: -
v_call: TRBV7-9
j_call: TRBJ2-7
cdr3_aa: CASSLEYGDRTF
cdr3_nt: TGTGCCAGCAGCTTAGAGTATGGAGACAGGACCTTC

cdr3_length: 13
clone_size: -
d_call: -
v_call: TRBV4-3
j_call: TRBJ2-1
cdr3_aa: CASSQDIYNEQFF
cdr3_nt: TGCGCCAGCAGCCAAGATATCTACAATGAGCAGTTCTTC

cdr3_length: 14
clone_size: -
d_call: -
v_call: TRBV27
j_call: TRBJ2-7
cdr3_aa: CASSLRQTTYEQYF
cdr3_nt: TGTGCCAGCAGCTTACGACAGACCACCTACGAGCAGTACTTC

cdr3_length: 15
clone_size: -
d_call: -
v_call: TRBV18
j_call: TRBJ2-1
cdr3_aa: CASSTQQGLSNEQFF
cdr3_nt: TGTGCCAGCTCAACCCAACAGGGTCTTTCCAATGAGCAGTTCTTC

cdr3_length: 17
clone_size: -
d_call: TRBD2
v_call: TRBV9
j_call: TRBJ2-3
cdr3_aa: CASSEGLAGGSTDTQYF
cdr3_nt: TGTGCCAGCAGCGAGGGACTAGCGGGAGGTTCGACAGATACGCAGTATTTT

cdr3_length: 15
clone_size: -
d_call: TRBD1
v_call: TRBV7-2
j_call: TRBJ1-5
cdr3_aa: CASSPGQGMDQPQHF
cdr3_nt: TGTGCCAGCAGCCCCGGACAGGGAATGGATCAGCCCCAGCATTTT

cdr3_length: 13
clone_size: -
d_call: -
v_call: TRBV12-3/TRBV12-4
j_call: TRBJ2-7
cdr3_aa: CASSSGLGEEQYF
cdr3_nt: TGTGCCAGCAGTTCGGGACTGGGAGAGGAGCAGTACTTC

cdr3_length: 17
clone_size: few
d_call: TRBD1
v_call: TRBV7-9
j_call: TRBJ1-6
cdr3_aa: CASSLLSPGGNNSPLHF
cdr3_nt: TGTGCCAGCAGCTTATTGTCCCCAGGGGGTAATAATTCACCCCTCCACTTT

cdr3_length: 13
clone_size: -
d_call: TRBD1
v_call: TRBV3-1/TRBV3-2
j_call: TRBJ1-1
cdr3_aa: CASSKYRGTEAFF
cdr3_nt: TGTGCCAGCAGCAAATACAGGGGAACTGAAGCTTTCTTT

cdr3_length: 22
clone_size: few
d_call: TRBD2
v_call: TRBV4-1
j_call: TRBJ2-7
cdr3_aa: CASSQDWARGPGVGLADYEQYF
cdr3_nt: TGCGCCAGCAGCCAAGATTGGGCTCGGGGGCCAGGAGTGGGACTAGCGGATTACGAGCAGTACTTC

cdr3_length: 14
clone_size: -
d_call: -
v_call: TRBV6-4
j_call: TRBJ2-2
cdr3_aa: CASRPQGNTGELFF
cdr3_nt: TGTGCCAGCAGGCCCCAGGGGAACACCGGGGAGCTGTTTTTT

cdr3_length: 16
clone_size: -
d_call: -
v_call: TRBV5-1
j_call: TRBJ2-2
cdr3_aa: CASSSNVGPNTGELFF
cdr3_nt: TGCGCCAGCAGCTCGAATGTAGGGCCTAACACCGGGGAGCTGTTTTTT